The 5 T cell receptor beta chains listed next were all sequenced from one sample in a study of T cell responses to AZD1222 COVID-19 vaccine. Measured with immunoSEQ multiplex PCR; TCRdb has only the in-frame clones, and not every one. This sample has approximately 120,000 clones; 70% to 90% occur once, and the top ten carry 28%. Material: peripheral blood, obtained on day 0 of AZD1222 vaccination. These receptors all come from an adult in good health.

This sequence joins TRBV29-1 and TRBJ2-1; D not certain. Germline V gene lookup returns CDR1 SQVTM and CDR2 ANQGSEA. The CDR3 has 13 amino acids. In DNA, the CDR3 is TGCAGTGCCGGGCCAGGAGAGTACAATGAGCAGTTCTTC. It encodes CSAGPGEYNEQFF.

V usage is TRBV19 and J usage is TRBJ2-5; 12 nucleotides line up with TRBD1. This CDR3 is built from 16 residues. Germline V lookup: CDR1 LNHDA, CDR2 SQIVND (reference sequence). The V gene end was trimmed by 1 base and the J gene end by 4 bases; junction bases not matched to a gene: 4. CDR3 residues: CASSIGGTGGGETQYF. The CDR3 nucleotides are TGTGCCAGTAGTATAGGAGGGACAGGGGGCGGAGAGACCCAGTACTTC.

The chain employs TRBV5-6 and TRBJ1-5, with D possibly matching TRBD1 (5 bases). The germline CDR1 and CDR2 sequences are SGHDT and YYEEEE. V was shortened by 3 bases and J by 6 bases, with 10 bases between the two germline ends. CDR3 length: 13 residues. Here the CDR3 DNA reads TGTGCCAGCAGCTGGGGGGGAGGTCAGCCCCAGCATTTT. Protein product: CASSWGGGQPQHF.

This sequence joins TRBV5-1 and TRBJ2-5; tentative D call: TRBD2 (6 bases). The V end lost 3 bases, the J end lost 1 base, and 13 bases lay between the germline ends. CDR3 length equals 15 residues. Germline loops: CDR1 SGHRS, CDR2 YFSETQ. The CDR3, as DNA: TGCGCCAGCAGCTCCTGGGGGGAGACCCAAGAGACCCAGTACTTC. Translating gives CASSSWGETQETQYF.

This chain uses TRBV7-2 with TRBJ2-5; D might be TRBD1 (5 bases). The CDR3 has 16 residues. The germline V gene has CDR1 SGHTA and CDR2 FQGNSA. V was shortened by 0 bases and J by 4 bases, with 15 bases between the two germline ends. The CDR3 DNA is TGTGCCAGCAGCTTAGCTTGGACAACACGAGGAGAGACCCAGTACTTC. Amino acids: CASSLAWTTRGETQYF.